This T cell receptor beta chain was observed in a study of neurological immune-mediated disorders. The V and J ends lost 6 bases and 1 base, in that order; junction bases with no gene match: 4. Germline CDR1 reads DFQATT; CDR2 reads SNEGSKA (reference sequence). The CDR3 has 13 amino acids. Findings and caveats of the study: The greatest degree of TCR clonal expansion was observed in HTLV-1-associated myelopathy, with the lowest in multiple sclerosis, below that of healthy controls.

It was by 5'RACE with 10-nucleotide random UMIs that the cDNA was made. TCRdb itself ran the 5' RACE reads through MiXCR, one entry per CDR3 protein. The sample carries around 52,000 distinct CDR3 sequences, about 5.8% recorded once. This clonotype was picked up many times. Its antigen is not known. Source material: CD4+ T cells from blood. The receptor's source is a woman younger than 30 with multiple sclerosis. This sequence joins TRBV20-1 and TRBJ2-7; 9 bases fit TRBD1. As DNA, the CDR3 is TGCAGTGCCTCGACAGGGGGTTCCTACGAGCAGTACGTC. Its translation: CSASTGGSYEQYV.